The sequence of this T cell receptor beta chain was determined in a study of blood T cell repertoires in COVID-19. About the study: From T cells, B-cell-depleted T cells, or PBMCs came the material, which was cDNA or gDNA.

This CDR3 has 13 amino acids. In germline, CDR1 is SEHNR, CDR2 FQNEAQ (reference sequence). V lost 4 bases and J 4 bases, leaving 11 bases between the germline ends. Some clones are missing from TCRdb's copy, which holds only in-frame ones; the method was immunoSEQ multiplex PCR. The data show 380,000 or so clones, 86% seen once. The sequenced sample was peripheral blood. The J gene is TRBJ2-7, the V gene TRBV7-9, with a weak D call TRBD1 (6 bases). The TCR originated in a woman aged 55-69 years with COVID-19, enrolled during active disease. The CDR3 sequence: CASSSGHEYEQYF. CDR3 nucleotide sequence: TGTGCCAGCAGCTCGGGACATGAATACGAGCAGTACTTC.